The 31 T cell receptor beta chains below all came from one sample that was sequenced in a study of blood T cells in healthy people across ages. The second PCR ran roughly 6 to 12 cycles with a sample-barcoded 5' primer and J-beta primers. TCRdb passed the 5' RACE reads through MiXCR, listing each CDR3 protein once. The table lists fewer than 800,000 distinct CDR3 sequences, roughly 32% of them singletons. The sample taken for sequencing was blood. Source of these receptors: a woman of 80 years or more in good health.

With respect to this clonotype: This may arise from a read error, as a much more abundant clone is one base away. This sequence joins TRBV9 and TRBJ1-6, with D perhaps TRBD1 (5 bases). CDR1 and CDR2 from the germline V gene are SGDLS and YYNGEE. This CDR3 has 14 residues. Here the CDR3 DNA reads TGTGCCAGCAACGTAGTGGACATTGGTTCACCCCTCCACTTT. Amino acids: CASNVVDIGSPLHF.

J is TRBJ1-4 and V is TRBV7-2; D not resolved. V lost 4 bases and J 4 bases, leaving 4 bases between the germline ends. CDR3 length: 12 amino acids. The germline V gene has CDR1 SGHTA and CDR2 FQGNSA. The CDR3 DNA is TGTGCCAGCAGCTCCCTTAATGAAAAACTGTTTTTT. This sequence encodes CASSSLNEKLFF.

This sequence joins TRBV7-9 and TRBJ1-4, with 8 nucleotides matching TRBD1. Germline CDR1 and CDR2: SEHNR and FQNEAQ (reference sequence). The CDR3 extends over 13 amino acids. J was trimmed by 7 bases and V by 5 bases; bases with no gene match: 3. CDR3 sequence reads: CASSVTGGEKLFF. DNA of the CDR3: TGTGCCAGCAGCGTTACAGGGGGTGAAAAACTGTTTTTT.

Only a few counts were recorded for this clonotype. The V call is TRBV4-2, the J call TRBJ1-1, with D tentatively TRBD1 (6 bases). V lost 0 bases, J lost 1 base, and 9 bases lay in between. The CDR3 consists of 15 residues. Germline CDR1 reads LGHNA; CDR2 reads YNFKEQ. The CDR3 loop reads CASSQEGTTNTEAFF. CDR3 in DNA: TGTGCCAGCAGCCAAGAAGGGACAACGAACACTGAAGCTTTCTTT.

This clonotype was counted a few times. The rearrangement joins TRBV7-2 to TRBJ1-6; maybe TRBD1 (5 bases). The CDR3 contains 15 residues. From germline, CDR1 is SGHTA and CDR2 FQGNSA. Trimming took off 1 base at V and 4 bases at J, with 8 bases between the two ends. In nucleotides, the CDR3 is TGTGCCAGCAGCTTAGGACAGAGTTATAATTCACCCCTCCACTTT. Encoded protein: CASSLGQSYNSPLHF.

At least ten counts were recorded for this clonotype. The rearrangement uses TRBV5-8 and TRBJ1-2; D unresolved. The V end lost 0 bases, the J end lost 1 base, and 10 bases lay between the germline ends. CDR1 is SGHTS and CDR2 is YDEGEE in the germline V gene. The length of the CDR3 is 15 residues. The CDR3 reads CASSLVGGFNYGYTF. CDR3 DNA sequence: TGTGCCAGCAGCTTGGTTGGAGGGTTTAACTATGGCTACACCTTC.

This clonotype was counted ten times or more. A much larger clone is a single base away; this may be a read error. This chain joins TRBV20-1 and TRBJ2-5; the D is unclear. The CDR3 length is 11 residues. CDR1 is DFQATT, CDR2 SNEGSKA, per germline (reference sequence). The CDR3 coding sequence is TGCAGGGCCGGTCTAGGGGAGACCCAGTACTTC. Its translation: CRAGLGETQYF.

In its sample, this clonotype was seen a few times. This sequence joins TRBV6-2 or TRBV6-3 and TRBJ2-3; the match to TRBD2 covers 11 bases. Losses at the gene ends were 0 bases for V and 6 bases for J; bases not matched to a gene: 11. The CDR3 is 18 amino acids. Germline V lookup: CDR1 MNHEY, CDR2 SVGEGT. Here the CDR3 reads CASSYSKEASGGPDTQYF. CDR3 DNA sequence: TGTGCCAGCAGTTACTCGAAAGAAGCTAGCGGGGGGCCCGATACGCAGTATTTT.

The CDR3 sequence is CASIARLANYGYTF. The CDR3, as DNA: TGTGCCAGCATTGCGCGGTTAGCTAACTATGGCTACACCTTC. The gene calls are TRBV2 and TRBJ1-2, with D uncertain. In germline, CDR1 is SNHLY, CDR2 FYNNEI. The CDR3 is 14 residues long. The V end lost 7 bases, the J end lost 0 bases, and 12 bases lay between the germline ends.

This clonotype was picked up many times. This chain links TRBV20-1 with TRBJ2-3; D gene uncertain. CDR1 and CDR2 from the germline V gene are DFQATT and SNEGSKA (reference sequence). This CDR3 region has 14 residues. V lost 1 base and J lost 6, with 14 bases in between. CDR3 coding DNA: TGCAGTGCTAGAGTCGACCCCAGAACGGATACGCAGTATTTT. Amino acid sequence: CSARVDPRTDTQYF.

The genes are TRBV11-2 and TRBJ2-7; TRBD2 aligns across 16 bases. Per the germline V gene, CDR1 is SGHAT and CDR2 is FQNNGV. Trimming at V came to 4 bases and at J to 4 bases, leaving 13 bases not matched to a gene. The CDR3 runs to 19 residues. CDR3 region: CASSSPGTSGRGNPYEQYF. The CDR3, as DNA: TGTGCCAGCAGCTCACCCGGGACTAGCGGGAGGGGGAATCCTTACGAGCAGTACTTC.

This clonotype was seen at least ten times. This chain joins TRBV30 and TRBJ2-7, with D tentatively TRBD2 (6 bases). From germline, CDR1 is GTSNPN and CDR2 SVGIG (reference sequence). This CDR3 contains 14 residues. Trimming took off 2 bases at V and 4 bases at J, with 15 bases between the two ends. CDR3 coding DNA: TGTGCCTGGAGTTCGGGGACGGGGGTATACGAGCAGTACTTC. Translation gives CAWSSGTGVYEQYF.

Ten or more counts support this clonotype. The chain employs TRBV6-6 and TRBJ2-5; D possibly corresponds to TRBD2 (5 bases). This CDR3 is 14 amino acids long. Germline values: CDR1 MNHNY, CDR2 SVGAGI (reference sequence). The ends were cut back, 6 bases at V and 1 base at J, with 12 bases in the middle. The CDR3 region has the DNA TGTGCCAGCAGCTCGACGGGGATCCAAGAGACCCAGTACTTC. Its protein product is CASSSTGIQETQYF.

There are many counts of this clonotype. V gene TRBV20-1 combines with J gene TRBJ1-2, with 10 bases matching TRBD1. V trimming: 1 base; J trimming: 8 bases; junction bases outside the gene matches: 10. Germline V gives CDR1 DFQATT, CDR2 SNEGSKA (reference sequence). The CDR3 loop spans 15 amino acids. In nucleotides, the CDR3 is TGCAGTGCTAGAGGGTCCGGGACAGGGGCTTCCGGCTACACCTTC. Protein: CSARGSGTGASGYTF.

About this clonotype itself: A read error may account for a junction end that differs from germline. This sequence joins TRBV12-3 or TRBV12-4 and TRBJ1-2, with TRBD1 as a possible D gene (5 bases). This CDR3 region has 14 residues. This CDR3 reads CASSLAGVNYGYIF. The CDR3 nucleotides read TGTGCCAGCAGTTTAGCAGGGGTTAACTATGGCTACATCTTC.

This clonotype was observed many times. V gene TRBV27 combines with J gene TRBJ2-3, with D unresolved. Germline values: CDR1 MNHEY, CDR2 SMNVEV (reference sequence). Trimming pared 4 bases from V and 2 bases from J, leaving 7 bases between. The CDR3 is made up of 13 amino acids. CDR3 protein: CASSSKITDTQYF. CDR3 nucleotides: TGTGCCAGCAGTTCCAAAATCACAGATACGCAGTATTTT.

The gene calls are TRBV3-1 and TRBJ2-5; tentatively, D is TRBD2 (7 bases). Matching the DNA end better, TRBJ2-7 makes the J call doubtful. The CDR3 totals 13 residues. Germline V gene sequence: CDR1 LGHDT, CDR2 YNNKEL (reference sequence). The CDR3 sequence is CASSPRGRDEQYF. The CDR3 DNA follows: TGTGCCAGCAGCCCGCGGGGGCGGGACGAGCAGTACTTC.

This clonotype was observed a few times. This may be a read error, as it is one base from a much larger clone. This chain uses TRBV20-1 with TRBJ2-3; 8 bases fit TRBD2. CDR3 length equals 14 residues. Looked up from germline, CDR1 is DFQATT and CDR2 is SNEGSKA (reference sequence). The DNA of the CDR3 is TGCGGTGCTACGAGCGGGGGTCTCACAGATACGCAGTATTTT. It specifies CGATSGGLTDTQYF.

This clonotype was seen a few times. The J gene is TRBJ2-5, the V gene TRBV19; 11 bases map to TRBD2. CDR3 length: 14 amino acids. CDR1 is LNHDA and CDR2 is SQIVND in the germline V gene (reference sequence). V dropped 10 bases and J dropped 5; count of bases not matched to a gene: 9. The CDR3 nucleotides are TGTGCCACCAGACTAGCGGGGAGTGGGGAGACCCAGTACTTC. Translating it yields CATRLAGSGETQYF.

This clonotype was detected many times. The chain combines TRBV6-5 with TRBJ2-1; maybe TRBD1 (6 bases). Trimming shortened V by 8 bases and J by 9 bases, and 17 bases separated the two germline ends. CDR3 length equals 13 residues. Looked up from germline, CDR1 is MNHEY and CDR2 is SVGAGI. CDR3 residues: CASSDRRSSEQFF. The CDR3 coding sequence is TGTGCCAGCTCAGACAGGAGATCGAGTGAGCAGTTCTTC.

The chain joins TRBV5-1 to TRBJ2-3, with 14 bases identical to TRBD2. V was pared by 4 bases and J by 2 bases, with 6 bases of the junction left unmatched. Germline loops: CDR1 SGHRS, CDR2 YFSETQ. CDR3 length: 17 amino acids. The CDR3 spells CASSLRTSGGYTDTQYF. In DNA form, the CDR3 reads TGCGCCAGCAGCCTCCGGACTAGCGGGGGGTACACAGATACGCAGTATTTT.

The V call is TRBV28, the J call TRBJ1-3; D unresolved. From germline, CDR1 is MDHEN and CDR2 SYDVKM. Trimming removed 1 base from V and 5 bases from J, with 9 bases in between. This CDR3 spans 14 amino acids. The CDR3 here is CASSLSALRNTIYF. CDR3 coding DNA: TGTGCCAGCAGTTTATCGGCTCTACGAAACACCATATATTTT.

In this sample, this clonotype turned up many times. The chain links TRBV9 to TRBJ2-7, with D perhaps TRBD1 (5 bases). The length of the CDR3 is 14 residues. V lost 4 bases and J 7 bases, leaving 18 bases between the germline ends. CDR1 SGDLS and CDR2 YYNGEE come from the germline V gene. CDR3: CASSKKAGNAEQYF. The CDR3 DNA sequence: TGTGCCAGCAGCAAAAAGGCAGGGAATGCGGAGCAGTACTTC.

A few counts support this clonotype. The V call is TRBV2, the J call TRBJ1-6; 11 positions match TRBD1. CDR3 length: 14 amino acids. V lost 7 bases to trimming and J lost 9 bases; unmatched junction nucleotides: 5. The germline gives CDR1 SNHLY, CDR2 FYNNEI. CDR3 in DNA: TGTGCCAGCACGAGGACAGGGGGCGGTTCACCCCTCCACTTT. Amino acid sequence: CASTRTGGGSPLHF.

This clonotype was recorded at least ten times. The gene calls are TRBV25-1 and TRBJ2-7, with TRBD1 as a possible D gene (6 bases). The CDR3 extends over 13 amino acids. The V and J ends lost 2 bases and 6 bases respectively, with 11 bases between them. Germline V lookup: CDR1 MGHDK, CDR2 SYGVNS. The CDR3 DNA reads as TGTGCCAGCAGTGAAGGACAGTCAACCGAGCAGTACTTC. This codes for CASSEGQSTEQYF.

The sample holds many counts of this clonotype. The genes are TRBV20-1 and TRBJ2-3; 8 bases align to TRBD2. V dropped 6 bases and J dropped 4; count of bases not matched to a gene: 12. This CDR3 has 15 residues. Germline-derived CDR1 and CDR2 are DFQATT and SNEGSKA (reference sequence). CDR3 sequence reads: CSAPTGGGRADTQYF. The CDR3 region has the DNA TGCAGTGCCCCGACCGGCGGGGGGAGGGCAGATACGCAGTATTTT.

A single count supports this clonotype. The chain is built from TRBV27 and TRBJ2-1; no definite D call. The CDR3 has 11 amino acids. The germline gives CDR1 MNHEY, CDR2 SMNVEV (reference sequence). V was clipped by 1 base and J by 12 bases, with 7 bases between them. CDR3 residues: CASSLLDVQFF. The CDR3 DNA is TGTGCCAGCAGTTTATTGGATGTGCAGTTCTTC.

This clonotype has a single count. V gene TRBV11-2 combines with J gene TRBJ2-2; 8 bases are shared with TRBD2. CDR1 SGHAT and CDR2 FQNNGV come from the germline V gene. CDR3 length: 16 residues. After removal of 4 bases from V and 5 bases from J, the junction contained 9 bases not matched to a gene. The CDR3 DNA reads TGTGCCAGCAGCTCCCAGCGGGGGCCGGGGACCGGGGAGCTGTTTTTT. This translates into CASSSQRGPGTGELFF.

The rearrangement joins TRBV11-2 to TRBJ2-1, with D hard to call. This CDR3 spans 12 amino acids. The germline V and J ends were trimmed by 2 bases and 12 bases, with 11 bases remaining between them. Germline V gene lookup returns CDR1 SGHAT and CDR2 FQNNGV. CDR3 amino acids: CASSLIRLGQFF. In nucleotides, the CDR3 is TGTGCCAGCAGCTTAATCAGGCTTGGGCAGTTCTTC.

The chain carries TRBV7-2 and TRBJ2-3; 11 bases are shared with TRBD2. The CDR3 runs to 18 residues. The germline gives CDR1 SGHTA, CDR2 FQGNSA. V was clipped by 0 bases and J by 6 bases; unmatched bases: 11. The CDR3 nucleotides read TGTGCCAGCAGCTTAGCTCCTAGCGGGGGGACCAGGGGGGATACGCAGTATTTT. Residues: CASSLAPSGGTRGDTQYF.

This chain uses TRBV13 with TRBJ2-3; no clear D. This CDR3 contains 14 residues. V shed 5 bases and J shed 2 bases, with 11 bases lying between them. Germline CDR1 is PRHDT and CDR2 is FYEKMQ (reference sequence). CDR3 in amino acids: CASSLKRDTDTQYF. The CDR3 nucleotides are TGTGCCAGCAGCCTAAAGAGAGACACAGATACGCAGTATTTT.